Detailed here is one TCR beta chain. Assay: immunoSEQ multiplex PCR; the TCRdb copy retains only in-frame clones and omits some. This repertoire shows just under 150,000 clones, 75% to 90% found once; its top ten account for 15% to 20%. The data were obtained in a study of radiation and T cells in renal cell carcinoma. As to time point: blood 4 weeks post-SBRT, at nephrectomy. The treatment is: 15 Gy SBRT to primary tumor, nephrectomy 4 weeks later. Nephrectomy followed 15 Gy stereotactic body radiation by 4 weeks. Source: blood, taken from a patient whose treatment included radiotherapy and nephrectomy. The source of this sequence is a woman between 50 and 59 years old with renal cell carcinoma.

The CDR3 is CASSLEGLSNQPQHF. The CDR3 nucleotides are TGTGCCAGCAGCTTAGAGGGACTCAGCAATCAGCCCCAGCATTTT. The chain couples TRBV11-2 to TRBJ1-5; D perhaps matches TRBD1 (5 bases). Germline CDR1 SGHAT, CDR2 FQNNGV. Trimming took off 0 bases at V and 1 base at J, with 7 bases between the two ends. The CDR3 spans 15 residues.